The T cell receptor beta chain described here comes from a study of tumor-infiltrating lymphocytes in oesophageal squamous cell carcinoma. TCRdb re-called the PCR reads with MiXCR, one entry per CDR3 protein. The sample has 11,000 to 15,000 distinct CDR3 sequences, approximately 45% seen once. Deletions cut 5 bases from V and 1 base from J, with 5 bases between. The V gene's germline CDR1 is MNHEY and CDR2 SVGAGI. There are 12 residues in the CDR3. This clonotype was sampled from a male donor with esophageal squamous cell carcinoma. This chain connects TRBV6-5 to TRBJ1-2, with D hard to call. The sample taken for sequencing was blood. The CDR3: CASSERNYGYTF. DNA of the CDR3: TGTGCCAGCAGTGAACGTAACTATGGCTACACCTTC.